One sample yielded the 18 T cell receptor beta chains listed below, sequenced in a study of Graves' ophthalmopathy and Graves' hyperthyroidism. For repertoire sequencing, the TCR beta CDR3 regions were amplified from RNA transcripts. Following a first-round RT-PCR that used HTBI primers, a second-round multiplex PCR was carried out. TCRdb analysed the multiplex PCR reads with MiXCR anew, one entry per CDR3 protein. The sample includes 400,000 or so distinct CDR3 sequences, approximately 17% of them seen just once. The specimen sequenced was peripheral blood. Receptors originate from an adult woman with stable Graves' hyperthyroidism.

This clonotype was recorded at least ten times. V and J are TRBV12-3 or TRBV12-4 and TRBJ2-7; unclear D gene. This CDR3 has 12 amino acids. The V end lost 4 bases, the J end lost 4 bases, and 8 bases lay between the germline ends. DNA of the CDR3: TGTGCCAGCAGTTCTAACACTTACGAGCAGTACTTC. It yields the protein CASSSNTYEQYF.

Ten or more counts support this clonotype. The chain carries TRBV9 and TRBJ1-1, with D perhaps matching TRBD1 (5 bases). V lost 4 bases to trimming and J lost 6 bases, with 19 bases between them. The V gene's germline CDR1 is SGDLS and CDR2 YYNGEE. This CDR3 comprises 15 residues. CDR3 coding DNA: TGTGCCAGCAGCCCAACCTCCGGGGGTCGCGCTGAAGCTTTCTTT. Its protein is CASSPTSGGRAEAFF.

On this clonotype: A much larger clone lies one base from this, so it may be a read error. The chain carries TRBV15 and TRBJ2-7; unclear D gene. The germline V gene encodes CDR1 LNHNV and CDR2 YYDKDF (reference sequence). The length of the CDR3 is 13 residues. The V end was cut by 4 bases, the J end by 4 bases, with 11 bases between. Here the CDR3 reads CATSIDPRYEQYF. The CDR3 DNA reads as TGTGCCACCAGCATAGATCCGAGGTACGAGCAGTACTTC.

This clonotype appeared many times. This sequence may be a read error, since a much larger clone differs from it by one base. The V gene is TRBV6-1, the J gene TRBJ2-7; tentatively, D is TRBD1 or TRBD2 (5 bases each). The germline V gene has CDR1 MNHNS and CDR2 SASEGT. V gave up 7 bases and J gave up 1 base, with 20 bases separating them. The CDR3 spans 16 residues. CDR3 residues: CASTGEGDLRSYEQYF. DNA for the CDR3: TGTGCCAGCACCGGGGAAGGGGATTTACGGTCCTACGAGCAGTACTTC.

This clonotype was seen at least ten times. V gene TRBV3-1 combines with J gene TRBJ2-4; D not resolved. Trimming removed 0 bases at V and 12 bases at J, with 12 bases between. The CDR3 covers 13 residues. The germline gives CDR1 LGHDT, CDR2 YNNKEL (reference sequence). The CDR3 DNA follows: TGTGCCAGCAGCCAAGATCTTATCGGGTCTCAGTACTTC. It encodes CASSQDLIGSQYF.

This clonotype was counted ten times or more. The V call is TRBV2, the J call TRBJ2-7; D is perhaps TRBD1 or TRBD2 (5 bases each). The CDR3 has 14 amino acids. V was clipped by 6 bases and J by 3 bases, with 15 bases between them. Germline assignment: CDR1 SNHLY and CDR2 FYNNEI. In DNA, the CDR3 is TGTGCCAGCAGCTCCGGGACCTACTTCTACGAGCAGTACTTC. It encodes CASSSGTYFYEQYF.

This clonotype was seen at least ten times. The chain combines TRBV27 with TRBJ2-7, with TRBD2 matching over 8 bases. V was clipped by 4 bases and J by 0 bases; unmatched bases: 5. Germline V CDR1 and CDR2: MNHEY, SMNVEV (reference sequence). The CDR3 spans 15 residues. CDR3 coding DNA: TGTGCCAGCAGTTCATTAGCGGGGAGCTCCTACGAGCAGTACTTC. Its protein product is CASSSLAGSSYEQYF.

This clonotype was detected ten times or more. The V and J genes are TRBV12-3 or TRBV12-4 and TRBJ2-5; D call uncertain. Trimming cost V 6 bases and J 5 bases, with 10 bases left between them. CDR3 length equals 12 residues. Here the CDR3 reads CASSILGETQYF. The CDR3 nucleotides are TGTGCCAGCAGCATCCTGGGGGAGACCCAGTACTTC.

This rearrangement joins TRBV30 to TRBJ2-7; 8 bases agree with TRBD2. In germline, CDR1 is GTSNPN, CDR2 SVGIG (reference sequence). The CDR3 consists of 13 residues. This chain's CDR3 is CVLAGDSSYEQYF. For the CDR3, the DNA is TGTGTGCTAGCGGGCGACAGCTCCTACGAGCAGTACTTC.

This clonotype was seen repeatedly, ten times or more. The V call is TRBV6-5, the J call TRBJ2-5, with TRBD1 identical over 8 bases. Trimming at V came to 4 bases and at J to 4 bases, leaving 2 bases not matched to a gene. Germline CDR1 and CDR2: MNHEY and SVGAGI. The CDR3 contains 13 residues. CDR3 loop: CASSWTGSETQYF. DNA of the CDR3: TGTGCCAGCAGTTGGACAGGGTCAGAGACCCAGTACTTC.

This clonotype occurred many times. The rearrangement links TRBV7-2 to TRBJ1-5, with D perhaps TRBD1 (5 bases). This CDR3 is built from 15 residues. V was clipped by 1 base and J by 3 bases, with 10 bases between them. Germline V CDR1 and CDR2: SGHTA, FQGNSA. The CDR3 nucleotides read TGTGCCAGCAGCTTAGTCCGGGGGTTCAATCAGCCCCAGCATTTT. Its translation is CASSLVRGFNQPQHF.

This clonotype appeared many times. The rearrangement uses TRBV12-3 or TRBV12-4 and TRBJ2-7, with a possible D match to TRBD1 (6 bases). The CDR3 contains 13 residues. With 5 bases removed from V and 2 bases from J, the gap between germline ends came to 10 bases. CDR3 sequence (DNA): TGTGCCAGCAGTAACGAGGGGGCCTACGAGCAGTACTTC. Translated, it gives CASSNEGAYEQYF.

This clonotype was seen repeatedly, ten times or more. The chain couples TRBV6-1 to TRBJ1-5, with TRBD1 matching 7 bases. Germline V gene sequence: CDR1 MNHNS, CDR2 SASEGT. V gave up 8 bases and J gave up 8 bases; unmatched junction bases: 21. The CDR3 length is 17 residues. The CDR3 here is CASAPQGGLGAVEPQHF. In DNA, the CDR3 is TGTGCCAGCGCCCCCCAGGGGGGACTGGGGGCGGTGGAGCCCCAGCATTTT.

This clonotype was seen repeatedly, ten times or more. V gene TRBV12-3 or TRBV12-4 combines with J gene TRBJ1-1; 8 bases map to TRBD1. The CDR3 consists of 14 residues. V gave up 6 bases and J gave up 4 bases; unmatched junction bases: 7. The CDR3 spells CASSQDREGTEAFF. CDR3 nucleotides: TGTGCCAGCAGCCAGGACAGGGAGGGCACTGAAGCTTTCTTT.

This clonotype has at least ten counts. V is TRBV7-3 and J is TRBJ2-5; D not resolved. Germline V gene lookup returns CDR1 SGHTA and CDR2 FQGTGA. V lost 3 bases and J 5 bases, leaving 13 bases between the germline ends. The CDR3 totals 14 residues. The CDR3 DNA follows: TGTGCCAGCAGCTTGATGCCCTTTTCGGAGACCCAGTACTTC. Its protein product is CASSLMPFSETQYF. The whole variable domain, filled in from reference TRBV7-3 and TRBJ2-5, reads GAGVSQTPSNKVTEKGKYVELRCDPISGHTALYWYRQSLGQGPEFLIYFQGTGAADDSGLPNDRFFAVRPEGSVSTLKIQRTERGDSAVYLCASSLMPFSETQYFGPGTRLLVL.

This clonotype was picked up many times. The V gene is TRBV5-1, the J gene TRBJ1-2; 7 bases fit TRBD1. CDR1 SGHRS and CDR2 YFSETQ come from the germline V gene. V dropped 0 bases and J dropped 5; count of bases not matched to a gene: 4. The CDR3 runs to 14 residues. CDR3 bases: TGCGCCAGCAGCTTGGGAGGGGGCCGTTATGGCTACACCTTC. It encodes CASSLGGGRYGYTF.

This clonotype has at least ten counts. This chain links TRBV12-3 or TRBV12-4 with TRBJ2-5; D uncertain. There are 13 residues in the CDR3. The ends were cut back, 6 bases at V and 6 bases at J, with 14 bases in the middle. The CDR3 DNA sequence: TGTGCCAGCAGGACTCGGACCGGCCAGACCCAGTACTTC. This codes for CASRTRTGQTQYF.

This clonotype has a count of ten or more. The rearrangement uses TRBV28 and TRBJ2-7; 7 positions agree with TRBD1. Trimming removed 4 bases from V and 2 bases from J; junction bases left unmatched: 8. From germline, CDR1 is MDHEN and CDR2 SYDVKM. The CDR3 has 15 residues. The DNA for the CDR3 is TGTGCCAGCAGTTCCCCGGGACAGCCCCCCTACGAGCAGTACTTC. Translating it yields CASSSPGQPPYEQYF.